The rows below give T cell receptor beta chains drawn from one sample of a study of shared clonotypes between healthy human individuals. This table comes from immunoSEQ multiplex PCR, and its TCRdb copy is limited to in-frame clones, with some not included. Among nearly 2 million clones listed, less than 95% were seen once. Input material: naive CD8+ T cells sorted from blood. All receptors come from a young man in good health. Each CDR3 is given with its conserved first and last residue. D genes are given only for firm matches. Size is stated for part of the rows, as once, few or many counts, or as a class when the clone is expanded.

TRBJ2-2,16,.,.,TRBV5-6,TGTGCCAGCAGCTTGGGTGAGCGGGTTCACACCGGGGAGCTGTTTTTT,CASSLGERVHTGELFF
TRBJ2-5,16,.,TRBD1,TRBV4-1,TGCGCCAGCAGCCAACCGGGACAGGGGGTTGGAGAGACCCAGTACTTC,CASSQPGQGVGETQYF
TRBJ2-3,20,.,TRBD2,TRBV7-8,TGTGCCAGCAGCCACGGGTTACTCGGGACTAGCGGGGGGGGCACAGATACGCAGTATTTT,CASSHGLLGTSGGGTDTQYF
TRBJ2-7,15,.,.,TRBV6-1,TGTGCCAGCAGTGAATTGGTCAGCGGAGGCTACGAGCAGTACTTC,CASSELVSGGYEQYF
TRBJ1-2,13,.,.,TRBV14,TGTGCCAGCAGGGATTCGACATGGTATGGCTACACCTTC,CASRDSTWYGYTF
TRBJ2-1,16,once,TRBD2,TRBV9,TGTGCCAGCAGCCCATCATCTAGCGGCGCATACAATGAGCAGTTCTTC,CASSPSSSGAYNEQFF
TRBJ2-1,17,.,TRBD2,TRBV29-1,TGCAGCGTTGGGGGACTAGCGGGAGGGGTCCGTTACAATGAGCAGTTCTTC,CSVGGLAGGVRYNEQFF
TRBJ2-1,12,.,.,TRBV7-9,TGTGCCAGCAGCTTCGGGAGTGATGAGCAGTTCTTC,CASSFGSDEQFF
TRBJ2-5,16,.,TRBD2,TRBV14,TGTGCCAGCAGCCCACTCGGGACTAGCGGGGGAGTGACCCAGTACTTC,CASSPLGTSGGVTQYF
TRBJ2-5,16,.,TRBD2,TRBV4-3,TGCGCCAGCAGCCAAGTCTACGGGAGGGTGGGAGAGACCCAGTACTTC,CASSQVYGRVGETQYF
TRBJ2-7,14,.,TRBD1,TRBV27,TGTGCCAGCAGTCCCACAGGGGAACCCTACGAGCAGTACTTC,CASSPTGEPYEQYF
TRBJ2-1,14,.,.,TRBV13,TGTGCCAGCAGCTTCCGGGCCTCCTACAATGAGCAGTTCTTC,CASSFRASYNEQFF
TRBJ2-3,19,.,TRBD2,TRBV5-1,TGCGCCAGCAGCACCGGGACTAGCGGGGCCATTGGGATCACAGATACGCAGTATTTT,CASSTGTSGAIGITDTQYF
TRBJ2-7,15,once,TRBD1,TRBV15,TGTGCCACCAGCAGCGGACAGGGGGCTTCTTACGAGCAGTACTTC,CATSSGQGASYEQYF
TRBJ2-1,13,.,.,TRBV14,TGTGCCAGCAGCCAAGATCCTGAGAATGAGCAGTTCTTC,CASSQDPENEQFF
TRBJ2-1,17,once,TRBD2,TRBV11-2,TGTGCCAGCAGCTTAGGAGTAGCGGGAGGCCGATGGGGTGTGCAGTTCTTC,CASSLGVAGGRWGVQFF
TRBJ2-7,14,.,TRBD1,TRBV5-6,TGTGCCAGCAGCGCGGGGACAGGGGACTACGAGCAGTACTTC,CASSAGTGDYEQYF
TRBJ2-7,13,few,.,TRBV19,TGTGCCAGTAGTATGAAGAGCTCCTACGAGCAGTACTTC,CASSMKSSYEQYF
TRBJ2-5,14,.,.,TRBV6-6,TGTGCCAGCAGTCCCTGGGTTGGAGAAGAGACCCAGTACTTC,CASSPWVGEETQYF
TRBJ2-7,11,.,.,TRBV5-4,TGTGCCAGCAGCAATAACTACGAGCAGTACTTC,CASSNNYEQYF
TRBJ1-1,14,.,.,TRBV19,TGTGCCAGTACCCCCCGGACGGAGGACACTGAAGCTTTCTTT,CASTPRTEDTEAFF
TRBJ2-3,13,.,.,TRBV7-9,TGTGCCAGCTCCTTAGGGGCTACAGATACGCAGTATTTT,CASSLGATDTQYF
TRBJ1-5,19,.,.,TRBV7-8,TGTGCCAGCAGCTCGGACTGGGCTGGACGGCAGGGATACAATCAGCCCCAGCATTTT,CASSSDWAGRQGYNQPQHF
TRBJ2-7,13,.,.,TRBV9,TGTGCCAGCAGCGTAGTCGAAGGGTACGAGCAGTACTTC,CASSVVEGYEQYF
TRBJ2-5,15,.,.,TRBV6-1,TGTGCCAGCAGGTCAAGGAGGGGGACCCTAGAGACCCAGTACTTC,CASRSRRGTLETQYF
TRBJ1-1,18,.,TRBD1,TRBV9,TGTGCCAGCAGCCCCACCTACGGGACAGGGGGGAGGCACACTGAAGCTTTCTTT,CASSPTYGTGGRHTEAFF
TRBJ2-2,16,.,TRBD2,TRBV29-1,TGCAGCGTTGAACTAGGGCTAGCGGGGAACACCGGGGAGCTGTTTTTT,CSVELGLAGNTGELFF
TRBJ2-2,13,.,.,TRBV2,TGTGCCAGCAGTGGGGCTGGTTCCGGGGAGCTGTTTTTT,CASSGAGSGELFF
TRBJ1-5,16,.,TRBD1,TRBV28,TGTGCCAGCAGTCCAACATCCTACAGGGGGAATCAGCCCCAGCATTTT,CASSPTSYRGNQPQHF
TRBJ2-2,16,.,.,TRBV7-9,TGTGCCAGCAGCCCCGCCGGGCAGGGGAACACCGGGGAGCTGTTTTTT,CASSPAGQGNTGELFF
TRBJ2-7,15,.,.,TRBV6-6,TGTGCCAGCAGTTACGGAAACGCCAACTCCTACGAGCAGTACTTC,CASSYGNANSYEQYF
TRBJ2-7,18,.,TRBD2,TRBV7-9,TGTGCCAGCAGCTTAGCCTCGATCGCGGGGGAGGGCGTCTACGAGCAGTACTTC,CASSLASIAGEGVYEQYF
TRBJ1-2,15,.,TRBD1,TRBV19,TGTGCCAGTAGTATAGGAGGGGGACAGGGAGACGGCTACACCTTC,CASSIGGGQGDGYTF
TRBJ1-1,9,.,.,TRBV2,TGTGCCAGCAGAAAAGAAGCTTTCTTT,CASRKEAFF
TRBJ1-5,15,.,.,TRBV21-1,TGTGCCAGCAACGCAGGGGCGAATAGCAATCAGCCCCAGCATTTT,CASNAGANSNQPQHF
TRBJ1-5,16,.,TRBD1,TRBV7-9,TGTGCCAGCAGCTCAGGGACAGAAAATAGCAATCAGCCCCAGCATTTT,CASSSGTENSNQPQHF
TRBJ1-1,15,once,.,TRBV25-1,TGTGCCAGCAGTGAAATAGTTCCGGAAAACACTGAAGCTTTCTTT,CASSEIVPENTEAFF
TRBJ2-7,16,.,TRBD1,TRBV29-1,TGCAGCGTTGGGGGACAGGGCCCCATGCACCTCTACGAGCAGTACTTC,CSVGGQGPMHLYEQYF